This T cell receptor (beta chain) was profiled in a study of CD8 T cells in Susac syndrome. TCR beta sequences were obtained from blood CD8+ and CD4+ T cells. Negative isolation yielded CD8+ and CD4+ T cells; FACS enriched TEMRA cells. cDNA came from around 0.54 to 1 ug RNA primed by random hexamers. The TCR beta CDR3 was amplified by immunoSEQ multiplex PCR across 54 Vbeta, 13 Jbeta. TCRdb reprocessed the immunoSEQ multiplex PCR reads with MiXCR, giving one entry per CDR3 protein. Of hundreds of thousands of distinct CDR3 sequences detected, 85% appear once; the ten largest clones hold about 0.22%. Germline V gene data show CDR1 as MGHDK and CDR2 as SYGVNS. The CDR3 spans 20 residues. Trimming cost V 6 bases and J 2 bases, with 28 bases left between them.

This sequence was found in a human donor with multiple sclerosis. This chain connects TRBV25-1 to TRBJ2-2, with D perhaps given as TRBD1 or TRBD2 (5 bases each). Sequencing was done on a sample of CD8+ T cells from PBMCs. In DNA form, the CDR3 reads TGTGCCAGCAGCCTACCCAGGATGGGGGAGCGGTCCCCTAACACCGGGGAGCTGTTTTTT. It translates to CASSLPRMGERSPNTGELFF.